This T cell receptor (beta chain) was sequenced for a study of radiation and T cells in renal cell carcinoma. The overall study: Nephrectomy followed 15 Gy stereotactic body radiation by 4 weeks.

The junction had 5 bases not matched to a gene; V was cut back by 4 bases and J by 3 bases. Germline V gene lookup returns CDR1 SGHRS and CDR2 YFSETQ. This CDR3 region has 14 residues. Assay: immunoSEQ multiplex PCR; the TCRdb copy retains only in-frame clones and omits some. The sample holds about 21,000 clones, nearly 80% seen once. The time point was: baseline pretreatment blood. Treatment given: 15 Gy SBRT to primary tumor, nephrectomy 4 weeks later. Radiation-treated patients gave blood at baseline, week 2 and week 4. The sequences come from blood, collected from a patient whose treatment included radiotherapy and nephrectomy. The rearrangement links TRBV5-1 to TRBJ2-7; 9 bases are shared with TRBD2. The sequence came from a man aged 60-69 years with renal cell carcinoma. As DNA, the CDR3 is TGCGCCAGCAGCGTCCCGACTAGCGGCTACGAGCAGTACTTC. This codes for CASSVPTSGYEQYF.